The T cell receptor beta chain under discussion was sequenced for a study of blood T cell repertoires in COVID-19 (dated by TCRdb to the early 2020s). Regarding the study in general: Samples from collaborators originated in the United States, Italy and Spain and spanned both the acute and convalescent phases of COVID-19. The prospective study material was composed of cDNA or gDNA derived from T cells, B-cell-depleted T cells, or PBMCs. Deeply sampled blood TCRbeta repertoires from subjects exposed to, actively infected with, or recovered from COVID-19 were included in the dataset. A freely available public database, intended as a resource for researchers studying the immune response to SARS-CoV-2, is where the repertoires were released. The samples were drawn from the first 160 participants of the ongoing ImmuneRACE study and from 1,200 or so subjects provided by 6 global collaborators. The sample metadata nearly always contained a de-identified subject ID, COVID-19 status, age in years and sex. Where available, HLA class I and class II types were obtained from metadata supplied by the sample provider rather than from assay-based typing.

Each collaborating institution followed its own protocols to collect whole blood in K2EDTA tubes. Collaborator samples were shipped for TCRbeta analysis as frozen whole blood, isolated PBMCs, or DNA extracted from either sample type. TCRbeta CDR3 regions were amplified from genomic DNA using the immunoSEQ Assay, a bias-controlled multiplex PCR. The authors' analysis ran thus. The number of nucleated cells in each sample was estimated by amplification of reference gene primers within the assay. To quantify the absolute abundance of each unique TCRbeta CDR3 rearrangement, sequence reads were collapsed and filtered. For each sample, productive Simpson clonality was calculated as the square root of Simpson's diversity index across productive rearrangements. In its TCRdb copy, this immuneACCESS table keeps in-frame sequences only and misses some clones. Where compared with another copy, unresolved V genes explain less than half of these, and the others have no known cause. The V and J calls and the clone size are those of that table, but D and trimming were determined from the DNA. A total of under 100,000 clones appear in this sample, approximately 84% of them only once. The ten most abundant clones make up 20% to 30% of the sample.

Broad study findings and their caveats: The quantity of clinical and demographic metadata differed by source and by participant and was supplied without curation.

This clone was observed a handful of times. The antigen this receptor binds is unknown. The input lacks base qualities; no much larger clone sits a single base away. The source of this sequence is an elderly man with active or convalescent COVID-19. Sequencing was done on a sample of peripheral blood.

The DNA reads TGTGCCAGCAGCCAAGGTAGCGGGGCTTACAATGAGCAGTTCTTC. Its translation reads: CASSQGSGAYNEQFF. The rearrangement combines TRBV3-1 (or the pseudogene TRBV3-2) with TRBJ2-1; a stretch of 8 junction bases matches TRBD2. Ends trimmed: V by 1 base, J by 4 bases; bases unmatched to a gene: 3. CDR1 is given as LGHDT and CDR2 as YNNKEL, both from the germline V gene (reference sequence). Its CDR3 holds 15 amino acids, cysteine through phenylalanine. Only the CDR3 DNA stays, 45 bases, in frame from base 1.